These 5 T cell receptor beta chains originate from one sample sequenced in a study of vaccination and CD4 T cells after COVID-19. Researchers used the Oncomine TCR Beta short-read assay to sequence DNA from cultured CD4+ T cells. TCRdb re-called the PCR reads through MiXCR, storing one row per CDR3 protein. Among approximately 10,000 distinct CDR3 sequences, under 75% were seen once, and the ten largest hold 27%. Their specific antigens are unknown. Treatment indicated: approximately nine-day PBMC culture with coronavirus spike peptide pools or control peptides (ViraFEST assay). Sequencing was done on a sample of CD4+ T cells from blood, cultured in vitro. The receptors were sampled from a human donor who had recovered from COVID-19.

The gene calls are TRBV7-9 and TRBJ2-3; no reliable D call. Trimming took 5 bases from V and 4 from J, leaving 10 bases between them. The CDR3 has 13 amino acids. Per the germline V gene, CDR1 is SEHNR and CDR2 is FQNEAQ (reference sequence). Here the CDR3 DNA reads TGTGCCAGCAGCACCTCCCGGTCAGATACGCAGTATTTT. It codes for CASSTSRSDTQYF.

This sequence joins TRBV24-1 and TRBJ2-3; D possibly corresponds to TRBD1 (6 bases). The germline V and J ends were trimmed by 4 bases and 8 bases, with 15 bases remaining between them. This CDR3 region has 14 residues. Germline CDR1 KGHDR, CDR2 SFDVKD. The CDR3 DNA reads as TGTGCCACCAGTGACCGGAACAGGGCGGGTACGCAGTATTTT. Translation: CATSDRNRAGTQYF.

The chain employs TRBV7-9 and TRBJ2-5; 7 nucleotides match TRBD1. Germline V gives CDR1 SEHNR, CDR2 FQNEAQ (reference sequence). The CDR3 runs 14 residues. V was clipped by 5 bases and J by 5 bases; unmatched bases: 8. The chain's CDR3 is CASSPGQARETQYF. The CDR3 region has the DNA TGTGCCAGCAGCCCCGGACAGGCCCGCGAGACCCAGTACTTC.

On this clonotype: The DNA is left out, because the CDR3 cannot be placed on it with certainty; the CDR3 is given as TCRdb lists it. The chain employs TRBV20-1 and TRBJ1-1; the table's TRBD1 call for D was not verified on the DNA. Germline CDR1 reads DFQATT; CDR2 reads SNEGSKA (reference sequence). The CDR3 numbers 22 amino acids, ends counted. The chain's CDR3 is CSAAPGQGLGYTFGSGRSEAFF.

The chain employs TRBV7-2 and TRBJ2-3, with TRBD2 matching 7 bases. The trim removed 6 bases at V and 9 bases at J, leaving 6 bases unmatched. CDR3 length equals 12 residues. Germline CDR1 SGHTA, CDR2 FQGNSA. CDR3 nucleotide sequence: TGTGCCAGCAGTCCCCCCGGGGGGACGCAGTATTTT. Translated: CASSPPGGTQYF.